The rows below give T cell receptor beta chains drawn from one sample of a study of cytomegalovirus exposure and HLA in healthy donors. The protocol was immunoSEQ multiplex PCR, while the TCRdb copy is restricted to in-frame clones and leaves out a portion. The repertoire consists of more than 95,000 clones, with over 9.5% occurring once and the leading ten covering about 4.7%. The sequencing sample was made of PBMCs. The source of these receptors is a woman aged 18-30 years in good health and CMV-seropositive. Both conserved end residues are part of each CDR3. A D gene is named only where the DNA matches it firmly. Only some rows state a clone size, as once, few, many or a class for expanded clones.

d_call: -; j_call: TRBJ2-2; clone_size: -; v_call: TRBV5-1; cdr3_nt: TGCGCCAGCAGCTTGGGGGCCACCGGGGAGCTGTTTTTT; cdr3_aa: CASSLGATGELFF
d_call: TRBD1; j_call: TRBJ1-2; clone_size: few; v_call: TRBV7-9; cdr3_nt: TGTGCCAGCAGCCCGGGACAGGCGCATGGCTACACCTTC; cdr3_aa: CASSPGQAHGYTF
d_call: TRBD2; j_call: TRBJ2-3; clone_size: -; v_call: TRBV5-1; cdr3_nt: TGCGCCAGCAGCCAAAGTAGCGGGAGGGCAACAGATACGCAGTATTTT; cdr3_aa: CASSQSSGRATDTQYF
d_call: -; j_call: TRBJ1-3; clone_size: few; v_call: TRBV9; cdr3_nt: TGTGCCAGCAGCGCAAGAGGAGGGAAAGGTACTGGAAACACCATATATTTT; cdr3_aa: CASSARGGKGTGNTIYF
d_call: -; j_call: TRBJ2-3; clone_size: -; v_call: TRBV25-1; cdr3_nt: TGTGCCAGCAGTGAGCTAGGTACGCAGTATTTT; cdr3_aa: CASSELGTQYF
d_call: TRBD1; j_call: TRBJ2-1; clone_size: few; v_call: TRBV29-1; cdr3_nt: TGCAGCGTCCGAACAGGGGCAGCTGGGCAGTTCTTC; cdr3_aa: CSVRTGAAGQFF
d_call: TRBD1; j_call: TRBJ1-2; clone_size: few; v_call: TRBV4-1; cdr3_nt: TGCGCCAGCAGCCAAGACATCGGACAGGGGGCCTTCGGCTACACCTTC; cdr3_aa: CASSQDIGQGAFGYTF
d_call: -; j_call: TRBJ1-2; clone_size: few; v_call: TRBV28; cdr3_nt: TGTGCCAGCAGTTTATGGGCGGCACCGACTGGCTACACCTTC; cdr3_aa: CASSLWAAPTGYTF
d_call: -; j_call: TRBJ1-1; clone_size: -; v_call: TRBV15; cdr3_nt: TGTGCCACCAGCAGAGGACAATCGAACACTGAAGCTTTCTTT; cdr3_aa: CATSRGQSNTEAFF
d_call: TRBD1; j_call: TRBJ2-7; clone_size: -; v_call: TRBV6-6; cdr3_nt: TGTGCCAGCAGCCGGGACAGCGAGTACGAGCAGTACTTC; cdr3_aa: CASSRDSEYEQYF
d_call: -; j_call: TRBJ1-1; clone_size: -; v_call: TRBV30; cdr3_nt: TGTGCCTGGAGTGTACTTTCCACTGAAGCTTTCTTT; cdr3_aa: CAWSVLSTEAFF
d_call: -; j_call: TRBJ1-2; clone_size: few; v_call: TRBV14; cdr3_nt: TGTGCCAGCAGCCAAGTACCCGGGACTTCCTATGGCTACACCTTC; cdr3_aa: CASSQVPGTSYGYTF
d_call: TRBD1; j_call: TRBJ2-7; clone_size: few; v_call: TRBV25-1; cdr3_nt: TGTGCCAGCAGTGAATGGACAGGGGGCTGGGAGGAGCAGTACTTC; cdr3_aa: CASSEWTGGWEEQYF
d_call: TRBD1; j_call: TRBJ1-2; clone_size: -; v_call: TRBV10-3; cdr3_nt: TGTGCCATTGGACAGGGAGCTAACTATGGCTACACCTTC; cdr3_aa: CAIGQGANYGYTF
d_call: TRBD2; j_call: TRBJ2-7; clone_size: -; v_call: TRBV19; cdr3_nt: TGTGCCAGTAGGGGAGCGGGAGAATCAAACGAGCAGTACTTC; cdr3_aa: CASRGAGESNEQYF
d_call: -; j_call: TRBJ2-7; clone_size: few; v_call: TRBV11-2; cdr3_nt: TGTGCCAGCAGCTTAGCCTATCGGGAGAAGGGGAGATACGAGCAGTACTTC; cdr3_aa: CASSLAYREKGRYEQYF
d_call: TRBD1; j_call: TRBJ1-4; clone_size: -; v_call: TRBV30; cdr3_nt: TGTGCCTGGAGTTATATGACAGGGGGCGAAGAAAAACTGTTTTTT; cdr3_aa: CAWSYMTGGEEKLFF
d_call: TRBD2; j_call: TRBJ2-7; clone_size: few; v_call: TRBV2; cdr3_nt: TGTGCCAGCAGGCCAGGACTAGCGGGAGACTACGAGCAGTACTTC; cdr3_aa: CASRPGLAGDYEQYF
d_call: TRBD1; j_call: TRBJ1-5; clone_size: few; v_call: TRBV30; cdr3_nt: TGTGCCTGGACGGGACAGTTGGGGAATCAGCCCCAGCATTTT; cdr3_aa: CAWTGQLGNQPQHF
d_call: TRBD1; j_call: TRBJ1-2; clone_size: -; v_call: TRBV7-2; cdr3_nt: TGTGCCAGCAGCAGACGACAGGGGTATGGCTACACCTTC; cdr3_aa: CASSRRQGYGYTF
d_call: -; j_call: TRBJ2-5; clone_size: -; v_call: TRBV6-1; cdr3_nt: TGTGCCAGCAGGGCGGTTAACCAAGAGACCCAGTACTTC; cdr3_aa: CASRAVNQETQYF
d_call: TRBD1; j_call: TRBJ1-2; clone_size: few; v_call: TRBV9; cdr3_nt: TGTGCCAGCAGCGCAACTTCCGGGACAGGGAACGGCTATGGCTACACCTTC; cdr3_aa: CASSATSGTGNGYGYTF
d_call: TRBD1; j_call: TRBJ1-2; clone_size: few; v_call: TRBV6-6; cdr3_nt: TGTGCCAGCAGTTCGACAGGGACCGCAAGAGGCTATGGCTACACCTTC; cdr3_aa: CASSSTGTARGYGYTF
d_call: -; j_call: TRBJ2-2; clone_size: few; v_call: TRBV5-6; cdr3_nt: TGTGCCAGCAGCTTGGTTTCCCCCGGCGGGGAGCTGTTTTTT; cdr3_aa: CASSLVSPGGELFF
d_call: TRBD1; j_call: TRBJ2-2; clone_size: few; v_call: TRBV19; cdr3_nt: TGTGCCAGTAGTAGGGGACAGGGGGCGGGCACCGGGGAGCTGTTTTTT; cdr3_aa: CASSRGQGAGTGELFF
d_call: TRBD1; j_call: TRBJ2-4; clone_size: few; v_call: TRBV29-1; cdr3_nt: TGCAGCGTGACAGGGACCAAAAACATTCAGTACTTC; cdr3_aa: CSVTGTKNIQYF
d_call: -; j_call: TRBJ2-7; clone_size: -; v_call: TRBV2; cdr3_nt: TGTGCCACCGGACAGCCCTACGAGCAGTACTTC; cdr3_aa: CATGQPYEQYF
d_call: TRBD1; j_call: TRBJ2-2; clone_size: -; v_call: TRBV19; cdr3_nt: TGTGCCAGTAGCCAACAGGGGGCCGGGGAGCTGTTTTTT; cdr3_aa: CASSQQGAGELFF
d_call: -; j_call: TRBJ2-7; clone_size: -; v_call: TRBV27; cdr3_nt: TGTGCCAGCAGTCCCGGACTGTCACACTACGAGCAGTACTTC; cdr3_aa: CASSPGLSHYEQYF
d_call: TRBD2; j_call: TRBJ2-3; clone_size: once; v_call: TRBV10-3; cdr3_nt: TGTGCCATCAGTGATCCCCTGCGGGAGGGGGCAGATACGCAGTATTTT; cdr3_aa: CAISDPLREGADTQYF
d_call: TRBD1; j_call: TRBJ1-2; clone_size: few; v_call: TRBV27; cdr3_nt: TGTGCCAGCAGTCCCCTGACAGGGAAACACTATGGCTACACCTTC; cdr3_aa: CASSPLTGKHYGYTF
d_call: -; j_call: TRBJ2-5; clone_size: -; v_call: TRBV19; cdr3_nt: TGTGCCAGTAGTAGTTCGGGCCAAGAGACCCAGTACTTC; cdr3_aa: CASSSSGQETQYF
d_call: TRBD1; j_call: TRBJ2-7; clone_size: -; v_call: TRBV28; cdr3_nt: TGTGCCAGCTCACCCGATCCGGGACAGGGTCCCTACGAGCAGTACTTC; cdr3_aa: CASSPDPGQGPYEQYF
d_call: -; j_call: TRBJ2-1; clone_size: -; v_call: TRBV2; cdr3_nt: TGTGCCAGCAGTGCCCCAGGGGATGAGCAGTTCTTC; cdr3_aa: CASSAPGDEQFF
d_call: TRBD1; j_call: TRBJ1-4; clone_size: few; v_call: TRBV6-1; cdr3_nt: TGTGCCAGCAGTGTACCGGGACAGCAGTATGAAAAACTGTTTTTT; cdr3_aa: CASSVPGQQYEKLFF
d_call: -; j_call: TRBJ2-3; clone_size: few; v_call: TRBV6-5; cdr3_nt: TGTGCCAGCAGTCAGGGAGGAGGGGGCCGGGATACGCAGTATTTT; cdr3_aa: CASSQGGGGRDTQYF
d_call: -; j_call: TRBJ1-2; clone_size: few; v_call: TRBV29-1; cdr3_nt: TGCAGCGTTGACAGGGCGACGGCGGAGGGCTACACCTTC; cdr3_aa: CSVDRATAEGYTF
d_call: -; j_call: TRBJ2-2; clone_size: -; v_call: TRBV14; cdr3_nt: TGTGCCAGCAGCCAACAGAGGCCCGGGGAGCTGTTTTTT; cdr3_aa: CASSQQRPGELFF
d_call: -; j_call: TRBJ2-5; clone_size: few; v_call: TRBV9; cdr3_nt: TGTGCCAGCAGCGTAGGAGGGACCCAGTACTTC; cdr3_aa: CASSVGGTQYF
d_call: -; j_call: TRBJ1-2; clone_size: few; v_call: TRBV5-1; cdr3_nt: TGCGCCAGCAGCTTGGGGGAGTTGAACTATGGCTACACCTTC; cdr3_aa: CASSLGELNYGYTF